This T cell receptor beta chain was obtained from a study of OX40 agonist ivuxolimab in advanced cancers. In the study overall: Across the patients, intravenous ivuxolimab was delivered every 2 weeks at 0.01 to 10 mg/kg.

Comments on this clone: Its specificity is not known.

This CDR3 is 14 amino acids long. Germline V gene data show CDR1 as SGHNT and CDR2 as YENEEA. V was shortened by 4 bases and J by 4 bases, with 10 bases between the two germline ends. TCRdb's copy holds only in-frame clones and misses some; the assay was immunoSEQ multiplex PCR. The repertoire has roughly 41,000 clones, around four fifths of them found once; the top ten carry 35% to 40%. General study points: CD8+ T cells showed, on average, more clonal expansion than CD4+ cells. Within 6 weeks, CD4+ and CD8+ blood T cells expanded clonally at 0.1 to 3.0 mg/kg.

The origin of this receptor is an adult with an advanced solid tumor such as melanoma, head and neck, liver or kidney cancer. The rearrangement uses TRBV11-3 and TRBJ2-2; D gene uncertain. The sequenced sample was CD4+ or CD8+ T cells sorted from blood, obtained in a trial of the OX40 agonist ivuxolimab. CDR3 coding DNA: TGTGCCAGCAGCTCCCGCCCCGCCACCGGGGAGCTGTTTTTT. Its protein is CASSSRPATGELFF. Full variable domain (missing parts from reference TRBV11-3 and TRBJ2-2): EAGVVQSPRYKIIEKKQPVAFWCNPISGHNTLYWYLQNLGQGPELLIRYENEEAVDDSQLPKDRFSAERLKGVDSTLKIQPAELGDSAVYLCASSSRPATGELFFGEGSRLTVL.